A selection of T cell receptor beta chains follows, all from one sample in a study of blood T cell repertoires in COVID-19. Produced via immunoSEQ multiplex PCR; TCRdb's table is partial and in-frame only. The sample carries roughly 300,000 clones, roughly nine tenths recorded once. Input material: PBMCs or T cells enriched from blood (not recorded which). The source is a woman in her 30s who had recovered from COVID-19. Each CDR3 is given with its conserved first and last residue. A D gene is named only where the DNA matches it firmly. A clone size is listed for some rows: how often the clone was seen (once, few, many), or a class if it is expanded.

DNA	CDR3	length	size	J	V	D
TGTGCCAGCAGTTCCCAGGAAACAGTCAATCAGCCCCAGCATTTT	CASSSQETVNQPQHF	15	.	TRBJ1-5	TRBV28	.
TGTGCCAGCTCACCCGGGGGGACGGACGTTTATGGCTACACCTTC	CASSPGGTDVYGYTF	15	.	TRBJ1-2	TRBV18	.
TGTGCCAAAAACAGGATTCTACTGTGTGGCTACACCTTC	CAKNRILLCGYTF	13	.	TRBJ1-2	TRBV19	.
TGTGCCAGCAGAACTAGGACTAGCGGGGGGCACACAGATACGCAGTATTTT	CASRTRTSGGHTDTQYF	17	.	TRBJ2-3	TRBV2	TRBD2
TGTGCCAGCAGCTCCCGCCGGGTCAAACAAGAGACCCAGTACTTC	CASSSRRVKQETQYF	15	.	TRBJ2-5	TRBV5-8	.
TGTGCCAGCAGCCTGGGGGGACAGCCCTATGGCTACACCTTC	CASSLGGQPYGYTF	14	.	TRBJ1-2	TRBV11-2	TRBD1
TGCGCCAGCAGCCCCGGGACAGGGGACGAGCAGTACTTC	CASSPGTGDEQYF	13	.	TRBJ2-7	TRBV10-1	TRBD1
TGTGCCAGTAGTCTGACAGGGAAGAGTACTGAAGCTTTCTTT	CASSLTGKSTEAFF	14	.	TRBJ1-1	TRBV19	TRBD1
TGTGCCAGCAGTCCCCCGGGACTCATGAACACTGAAGCTTTCTTT	CASSPPGLMNTEAFF	15	.	TRBJ1-1	TRBV28	.
TGCGCCAGCAGGGAGGTGAACACTGAAGCTTTCTTT	CASREVNTEAFF	12	few	TRBJ1-1	TRBV5-1	.
TGTGCCTGGAGTGTAGAACCGGGACAGGGCCACGAGCAGTACTTC	CAWSVEPGQGHEQYF	15	.	TRBJ2-7	TRBV30	TRBD1
TGTGCCAGCAGTCTGACAGGGAGCTATGGCTACACCTTC	CASSLTGSYGYTF	13	.	TRBJ1-2	TRBV12-3/TRBV12-4	TRBD1
TGTGCCAGCAGCATGACAGGGACCGGGGAGCTGTTTTTT	CASSMTGTGELFF	13	.	TRBJ2-2	TRBV7-9	TRBD1
TGTGCCAGCTGCCCGGGACAGGACTATGGCTACACCTTC	CASCPGQDYGYTF	13	.	TRBJ1-2	TRBV2	TRBD1
TGTGCCAGCAGCCTTAGCGACGCAGATACGCAGTATTTT	CASSLSDADTQYF	13	.	TRBJ2-3	TRBV7-2	.
TGTGCCAGCATTCCGGAGGGGGCGTTGTATAATTCACCCCTCCACTTT	CASIPEGALYNSPLHF	16	few	TRBJ1-6	TRBV2	TRBD1
TGTGCCAGCAGCTTGACGGGGGGGGATGAAAAACTGTTTTTT	CASSLTGGDEKLFF	14	.	TRBJ1-4	TRBV11-2	.
TGTGCCAGCAGCCCAGGGTCTCCTCAGCCCCAGCATTTT	CASSPGSPQPQHF	13	.	TRBJ1-5	TRBV28	.
TGCGCCAGCAGTGAGTCTCGAGCGGGGGGAGAGACCCAGTACTTC	CASSESRAGGETQYF	15	.	TRBJ2-5	TRBV10-2	TRBD2
TGCGCCAGCAGCCCTCGGTTGGACAGTAGGACCACAGATACGCAGTATTTT	CASSPRLDSRTTDTQYF	17	.	TRBJ2-3	TRBV4-1	.
TGTGCCAGCACGCAGGGAACTGAAGCTTTCTTT	CASTQGTEAFF	11	.	TRBJ1-1	TRBV28	.
TGTGCCAGCTCACCCCCGACAGGGGGCATGAACACTGAAGCTTTCTTT	CASSPPTGGMNTEAFF	16	.	TRBJ1-1	TRBV18	TRBD1
TGTGCCAGCAGCTTAGATGGCGGGGGAACCTACGAGCAGTACTTC	CASSLDGGGTYEQYF	15	.	TRBJ2-7	TRBV7-2	TRBD2
TGTGCCAGCAAATCGGGGGGAGATACGCAGTATTTT	CASKSGGDTQYF	12	.	TRBJ2-3	TRBV9	TRBD2
TGTGCCACCAGCACCGACAGGGGGCAATACAATGAGCAGTTCTTC	CATSTDRGQYNEQFF	15	.	TRBJ2-1	TRBV15	TRBD1
TGCAGCGGGGGGTCGGGGAATGGAAACACCATATATTTT	CSGGSGNGNTIYF	13	.	TRBJ1-3	TRBV29-1	.
TGTGCCAGCTCATCGTCCGGGACAGTTACCTATGGCTACACCTTC	CASSSSGTVTYGYTF	15	.	TRBJ1-2	TRBV18	TRBD1
TGTGCCAGCAGCGTATCAGGTAATCCGAACACCGGGGAGCTGTTTTTT	CASSVSGNPNTGELFF	16	.	TRBJ2-2	TRBV9	.
TGTGCCAGCAGCTCGATACAGGAGTTCTCCTACGAGCAGTACTTC	CASSSIQEFSYEQYF	15	.	TRBJ2-7	TRBV5-4	.
TGTGCCAGTAGTATAATCCACAGAAGGAATAGCAATCAGCCCCAGCATTTT	CASSIIHRRNSNQPQHF	17	few	TRBJ1-5	TRBV19	.
TGCGCCAGCAGCCAAGATAGTGTAGTGAATGCCTTTAAAAGCTCTGGGGCCAACGTCCTGACTTTC	CASSQDSVVNAFKSSGANVLTF	22	.	TRBJ2-6	TRBV4-1	.
TGTGCCACCAGCAGAGATCCTGGGCTCAATCAGCCCCAGCATTTT	CATSRDPGLNQPQHF	15	.	TRBJ1-5	TRBV15	.
TGTGCCAGCTCACCACGCGGGGACGCCTATGGCTACACCTTC	CASSPRGDAYGYTF	14	once	TRBJ1-2	TRBV18	.
TGTGCCAGTAGTATCCGTGTGGGCAGGGGGCTCGGGGAGCTGTTTTTT	CASSIRVGRGLGELFF	16	.	TRBJ2-2	TRBV19	TRBD1
TGTGCCACCAGCAGAGATTTGGGACTAGGGGCAGATACGCAGTATTTT	CATSRDLGLGADTQYF	16	.	TRBJ2-3	TRBV15	TRBD2
TGTGCCAGCAGCGGACGGACAGGCGATTCCACCGGGGAGCTGTTTTTT	CASSGRTGDSTGELFF	16	once	TRBJ2-2	TRBV7-2	TRBD1
TGTGCCAGCGGACAGACAGCGACTAATGAAAAACTGTTTTTT	CASGQTATNEKLFF	14	.	TRBJ1-4	TRBV2	.
TGTGCCAGCAGACCCCCAGGGGGCGCGGGTGGCTACACCTTC	CASRPPGGAGGYTF	14	.	TRBJ1-2	TRBV6-5	TRBD1
TGTGCCAGCAGTGGGCGGGGAAGGACTGAAGCTTTCTTT	CASSGRGRTEAFF	13	.	TRBJ1-1	TRBV2	.
TGTGCCAGCAGTTTAACCACAGGGGGCTACGAGCAGTACTTC	CASSLTTGGYEQYF	14	.	TRBJ2-7	TRBV27	TRBD1
TGTGCCAGCAGCTTTGACGGGAGCTCCTACGAGCAGTACTTC	CASSFDGSSYEQYF	14	.	TRBJ2-7	TRBV5-5	.
TGTGCCAGCAGACAGGGGGGCGGGGAGCTGTTTTTT	CASRQGGGELFF	12	.	TRBJ2-2	TRBV5-4	TRBD1
TGCAGCGTTGCCATGGGGACTAGCGGGAAAGAGACCCAGTACTTC	CSVAMGTSGKETQYF	15	few	TRBJ2-5	TRBV29-1	TRBD2
TGTGCCAGCAGCCGCTATCACGTCAATACCGGGGACTATGGCTACACCTTC	CASSRYHVNTGDYGYTF	17	.	TRBJ1-2	TRBV5-6	.
TGTGCCAGCAGCCCTGGACAGGGGGTATGGGAGACCCAGTACTTC	CASSPGQGVWETQYF	15	once	TRBJ2-5	TRBV7-9	TRBD1
TGTGCCAGCAGCCAAGGGGTGGGCGCGTCTACCGGGGAGCTGTTTTTT	CASSQGVGASTGELFF	16	few	TRBJ2-2	TRBV3-1/TRBV3-2	.